The source of this T cell receptor beta chain is a study of T cell changes during pregnancy in multiple sclerosis. Measured with immunoSEQ multiplex PCR; TCRdb has only the in-frame clones, and not every one. The profile shows 100,000 or so clones, roughly 92% of them singletons. The germline V gene encodes CDR1 LNHDA and CDR2 SQIVND (reference sequence). The ends lost 3 bases at V and 0 bases at J; junction bases unmatched: 14. The CDR3 is 21 residues long. This chain connects TRBV19 to TRBJ2-1; TRBD2 matches at 13 bases. The material sequenced was peripheral blood, taken after pregnancy. This TCR came from a female donor with multiple sclerosis, enrolled in a pregnancy study. The CDR3 region is CASSISRLAGGDRSSYNEQFF. Written as DNA, the CDR3 is TGTGCCAGTAGTATTAGTCGACTAGCGGGGGGCGATCGTAGCTCCTACAATGAGCAGTTCTTC. The whole variable domain, filled in from reference TRBV19 and TRBJ2-1, reads DGGITQSPKYLFRKEGQNVTLSCEQNLNHDAMYWYRQDPGQGLRLIYYSQIVNDFQKGDIAEGYSVSREKKESFPLTVTSAQKNPTAFYLCASSISRLAGGDRSSYNEQFFGPGTRLTVL.